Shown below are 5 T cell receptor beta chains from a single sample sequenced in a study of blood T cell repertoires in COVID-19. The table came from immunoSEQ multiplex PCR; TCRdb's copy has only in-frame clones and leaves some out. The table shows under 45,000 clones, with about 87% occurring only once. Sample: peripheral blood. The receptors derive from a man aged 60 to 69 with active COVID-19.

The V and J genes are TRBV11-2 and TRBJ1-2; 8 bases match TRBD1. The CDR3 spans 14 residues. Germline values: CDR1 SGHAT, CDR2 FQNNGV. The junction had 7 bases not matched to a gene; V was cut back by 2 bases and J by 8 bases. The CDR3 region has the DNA TGTGCCAGCAGCTTATTTGCAGGGGGCGGCGGCTACACCTTC. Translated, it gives CASSLFAGGGGYTF.

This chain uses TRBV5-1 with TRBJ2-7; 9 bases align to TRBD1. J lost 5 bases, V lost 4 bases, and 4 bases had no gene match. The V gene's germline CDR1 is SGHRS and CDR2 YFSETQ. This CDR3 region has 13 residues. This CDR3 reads CASSVDRGDEQYF. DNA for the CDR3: TGCGCCAGCAGCGTAGACAGGGGGGACGAGCAGTACTTC.

DNA of the CDR3: TGTGCCAGCAGTTACTCGAGTGCGGGGCGGTACGAGCAGTACTTC. Translation gives CASSYSSAGRYEQYF. The rearrangement joins TRBV6-5 to TRBJ2-7; a weak D match, TRBD2 (6 bases). Trimming took 0 bases from V and 4 from J, leaving 13 bases between them. The CDR3 spans 15 residues. The V gene's germline CDR1 is MNHEY and CDR2 SVGAGI.

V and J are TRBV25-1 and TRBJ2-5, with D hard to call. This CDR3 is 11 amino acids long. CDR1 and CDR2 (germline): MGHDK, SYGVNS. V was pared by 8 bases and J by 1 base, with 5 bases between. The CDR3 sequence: CASDSQETQYF. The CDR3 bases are TGTGCCAGCGATAGCCAAGAGACCCAGTACTTC. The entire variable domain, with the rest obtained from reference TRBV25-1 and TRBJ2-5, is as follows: EADIYQTPRYLVIGTGKKITLECSQTMGHDKMYWYQQDPGMELHLIHYSYGVNSTEKGDLSSESTVSRIRTEHFPLTLESARPSHTSQYLCASDSQETQYFGPGTRLLVL.

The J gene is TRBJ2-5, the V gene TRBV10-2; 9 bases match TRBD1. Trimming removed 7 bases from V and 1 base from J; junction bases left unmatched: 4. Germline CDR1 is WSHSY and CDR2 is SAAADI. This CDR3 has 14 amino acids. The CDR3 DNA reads TGCGCCAGCACTACAGGGGGCGGCCAAGAGACCCAGTACTTC. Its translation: CASTTGGGQETQYF.